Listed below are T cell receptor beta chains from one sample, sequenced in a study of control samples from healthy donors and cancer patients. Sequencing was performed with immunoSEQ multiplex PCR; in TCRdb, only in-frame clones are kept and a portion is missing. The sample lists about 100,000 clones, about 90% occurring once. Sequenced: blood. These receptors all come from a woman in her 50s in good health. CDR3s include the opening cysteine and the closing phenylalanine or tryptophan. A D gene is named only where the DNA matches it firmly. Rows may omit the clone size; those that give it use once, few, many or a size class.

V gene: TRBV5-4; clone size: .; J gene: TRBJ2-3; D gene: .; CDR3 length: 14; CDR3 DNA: TGTGCCAGCACAGAGACAGGTCGAACAGATACGCAGTATTTT; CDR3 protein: CASTETGRTDTQYF
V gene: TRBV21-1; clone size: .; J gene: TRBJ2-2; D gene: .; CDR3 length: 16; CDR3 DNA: TGTGCCAGCAGCAAACGGGCTAGCGCTTTCCCCCGGGAGCTGTTTTTT; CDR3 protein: CASSKRASAFPRELFF
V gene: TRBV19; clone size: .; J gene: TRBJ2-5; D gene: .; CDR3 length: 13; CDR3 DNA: TGTGCCAGTCGCGGGATCCCCCGAGAGACCCAGTACTTC; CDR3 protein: CASRGIPRETQYF
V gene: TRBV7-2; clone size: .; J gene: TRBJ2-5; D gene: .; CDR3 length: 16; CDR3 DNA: TGTGCCAGCAGCTGGCGCGGGACCCCGCTCCGAGAGACCCAGTACTTC; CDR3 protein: CASSWRGTPLRETQYF
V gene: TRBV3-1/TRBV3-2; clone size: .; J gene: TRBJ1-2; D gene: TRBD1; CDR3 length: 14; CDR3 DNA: TGTGCCAGCAGCAGCCGGGAGGGGGCGAGTGGCTACACCTTC; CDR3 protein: CASSSREGASGYTF
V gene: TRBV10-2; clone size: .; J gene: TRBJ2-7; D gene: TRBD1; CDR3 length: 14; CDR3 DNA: TGCGCCAGCAGGACAAGGACAGGGGGCGGCGAGCAGTACTTC; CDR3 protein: CASRTRTGGGEQYF
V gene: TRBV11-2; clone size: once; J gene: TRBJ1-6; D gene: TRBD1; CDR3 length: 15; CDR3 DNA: TGTGCCAGCAGCTTTAGGGGGCTGAATAATTCACCCCTCCACTTT; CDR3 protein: CASSFRGLNNSPLHF
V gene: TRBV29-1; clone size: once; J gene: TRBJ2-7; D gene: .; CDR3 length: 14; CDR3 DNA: TGCAGCGTTGAAGAACCGACAGGCCAGTACGAGCAGTACTTC; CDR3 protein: CSVEEPTGQYEQYF
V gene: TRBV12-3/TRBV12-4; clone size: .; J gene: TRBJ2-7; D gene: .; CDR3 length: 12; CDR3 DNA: TGTGCCAGCAGTGCCGACAGGTACGAGCAGTACTTC; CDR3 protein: CASSADRYEQYF
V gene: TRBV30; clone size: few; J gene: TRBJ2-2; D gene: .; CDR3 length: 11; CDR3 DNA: TGTGCCTGGTCGTGGCACGGGGAGCTGTTTTTT; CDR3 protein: CAWSWHGELFF
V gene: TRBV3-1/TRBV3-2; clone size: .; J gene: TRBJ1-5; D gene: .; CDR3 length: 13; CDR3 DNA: TGTGCCAGCAGCCAAGGGGGCAATCAGCCCCAGCATTTT; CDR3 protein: CASSQGGNQPQHF
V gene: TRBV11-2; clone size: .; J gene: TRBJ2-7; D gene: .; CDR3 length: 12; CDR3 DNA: TGTGCCAGCAGCTTGGGGGCCTACGAGCAGTACTTC; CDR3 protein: CASSLGAYEQYF